These 4 T cell receptor beta chains originate from one sample sequenced in a study of shared clonotypes between healthy human individuals. The assay was immunoSEQ multiplex PCR, and TCRdb's table has in-frame clones only and misses some. Of 2 million or so clones in the sample, 95% were seen once. The sequenced sample consisted of naive CD4+ T cells sorted from blood. Noted subset: CD45RA+ positively selected. The receptors here all came from a man aged 18 to 30 in good health.

This rearrangement joins TRBV5-1 to TRBJ1-2; 11 nucleotides match TRBD1. The CDR3 extends over 15 amino acids. Germline V gives CDR1 SGHRS, CDR2 YFSETQ. The junction had 1 base not matched to a gene; V was cut back by 0 bases and J by 3 bases. In DNA, the CDR3 is TGCGCCAGCAGCTTGGGGACAGGGGGCTACTATGGCTACACCTTC. Translated: CASSLGTGGYYGYTF.

J is TRBJ2-7 and V is TRBV12-5; 10 bases are a match to TRBD2. V lost 6 bases to trimming and J lost 3 bases; unmatched junction nucleotides: 14. The CDR3 is 17 amino acids. Germline assignment: CDR1 LGHNT and CDR2 FRNRAP. The CDR3 loop reads CASGQKREGQLFYEQYF. CDR3 nucleotide sequence: TGTGCTAGTGGCCAAAAGCGGGAGGGCCAGTTATTCTACGAGCAGTACTTC.

The chain is built from TRBV10-3 and TRBJ1-5, with D perhaps TRBD1 (5 bases). CDR1 ENHRY and CDR2 SYGVKD come from the germline V gene. The CDR3 runs to 13 residues. V was cut by 11 bases and J by 2 bases, with 13 bases left in between. CDR3 nucleotides: TGTGCCGGGGGAGGAGGGGGCAATCAGCCCCAGCATTTT. This sequence encodes CAGGGGGNQPQHF.

Here the CDR3 reads CASSQWQKETQYF. CDR3 in DNA: TGCGCCAGCAGCCAATGGCAGAAAGAGACCCAGTACTTC. The chain carries TRBV4-1 and TRBJ2-5, with D hard to call. This CDR3 region has 13 residues. In germline, CDR1 is MGHRA, CDR2 YSYEKL. The V end was cut by 2 bases, the J end by 3 bases, with 7 bases between.